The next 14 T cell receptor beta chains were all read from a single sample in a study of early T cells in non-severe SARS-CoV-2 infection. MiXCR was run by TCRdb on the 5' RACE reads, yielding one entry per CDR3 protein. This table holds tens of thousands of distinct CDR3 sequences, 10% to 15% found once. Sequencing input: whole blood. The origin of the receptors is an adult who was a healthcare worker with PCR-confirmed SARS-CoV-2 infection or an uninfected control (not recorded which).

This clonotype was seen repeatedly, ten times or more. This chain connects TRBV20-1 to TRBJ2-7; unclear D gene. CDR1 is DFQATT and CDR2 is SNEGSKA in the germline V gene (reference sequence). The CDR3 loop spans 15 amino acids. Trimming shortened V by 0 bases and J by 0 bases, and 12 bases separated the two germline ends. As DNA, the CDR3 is TGCAGTGCTAGAGAAGAAGGCACGATCTCCTACGAGCAGTACTTC. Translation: CSAREEGTISYEQYF.

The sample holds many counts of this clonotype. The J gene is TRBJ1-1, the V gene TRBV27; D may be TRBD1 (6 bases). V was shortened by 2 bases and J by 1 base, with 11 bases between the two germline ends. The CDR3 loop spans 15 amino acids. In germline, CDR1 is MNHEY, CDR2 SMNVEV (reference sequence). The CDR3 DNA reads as TGTGCCAGCAGTTTACTAACAGGGACGAACACTGAAGCTTTCTTT. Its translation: CASSLLTGTNTEAFF.

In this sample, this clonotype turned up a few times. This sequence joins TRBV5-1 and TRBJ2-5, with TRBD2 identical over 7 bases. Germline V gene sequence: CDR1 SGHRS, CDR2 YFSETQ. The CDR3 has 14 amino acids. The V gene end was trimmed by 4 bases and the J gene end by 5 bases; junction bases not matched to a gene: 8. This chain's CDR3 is CASSQLTSMETQYF. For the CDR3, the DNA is TGCGCCAGCAGCCAACTGACTAGCATGGAGACCCAGTACTTC.

CDR3 in DNA: TGCAGCGTTGAAAGAGAGAATGAGCAGTTCTTC. Its translation is CSVERENEQFF. This chain links TRBV29-1 with TRBJ2-1; D unclear. CDR3 length equals 11 residues. Looked up from germline, CDR1 is SQVTM and CDR2 is ANQGSEA. Trimming left V 2 bases short and J 7 bases short, with 6 bases between.

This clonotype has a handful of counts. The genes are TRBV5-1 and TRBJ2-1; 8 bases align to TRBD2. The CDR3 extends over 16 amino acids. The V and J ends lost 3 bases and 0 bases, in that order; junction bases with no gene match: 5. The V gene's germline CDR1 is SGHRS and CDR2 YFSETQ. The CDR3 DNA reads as TGCGCCAGCAGCTATAGCGGGATAGGCTCCTACAATGAGCAGTTCTTC. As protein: CASSYSGIGSYNEQFF.

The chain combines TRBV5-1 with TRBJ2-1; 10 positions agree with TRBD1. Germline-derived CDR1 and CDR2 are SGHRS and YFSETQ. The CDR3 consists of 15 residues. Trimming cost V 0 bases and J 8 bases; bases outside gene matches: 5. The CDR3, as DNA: TGCGCCAGCAGCTTGGGACAGGGGGCGGTAGATGAGCAGTTCTTC. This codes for CASSLGQGAVDEQFF. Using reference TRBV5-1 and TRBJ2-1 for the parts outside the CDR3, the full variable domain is KAGVTQTPRYLIKTRGQQVTLSCSPISGHRSVSWYQQTPGQGLQFLFEYFSETQRNKGNFPGRFSGRQFSNSRSEMNVSTLELGDSALYLCASSLGQGAVDEQFFGPGTRLTVL.

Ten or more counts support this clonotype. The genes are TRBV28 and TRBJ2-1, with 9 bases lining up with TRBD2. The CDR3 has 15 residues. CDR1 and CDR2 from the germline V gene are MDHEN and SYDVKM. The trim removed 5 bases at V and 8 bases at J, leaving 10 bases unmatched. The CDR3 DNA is TGTGCCAGCAGTGGTGAGCGGGAGGCGTACTATGAGCAGTTCTTC. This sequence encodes CASSGEREAYYEQFF.

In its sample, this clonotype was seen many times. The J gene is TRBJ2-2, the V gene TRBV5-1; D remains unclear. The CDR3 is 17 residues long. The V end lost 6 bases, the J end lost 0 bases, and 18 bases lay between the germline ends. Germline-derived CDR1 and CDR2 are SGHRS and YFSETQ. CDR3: CASNTLSLVSNTGELFF. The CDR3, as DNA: TGCGCCAGCAATACTTTATCGCTGGTATCGAACACCGGGGAGCTGTTTTTT.

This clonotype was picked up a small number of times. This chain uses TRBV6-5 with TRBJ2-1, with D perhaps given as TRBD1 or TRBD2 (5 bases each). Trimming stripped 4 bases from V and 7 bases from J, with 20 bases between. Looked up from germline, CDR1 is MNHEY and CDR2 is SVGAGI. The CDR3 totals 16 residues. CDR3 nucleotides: TGTGCCAGCAGTTTGTGGGACCTAGGCTTAGGAAATGAGCAGTTCTTC. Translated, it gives CASSLWDLGLGNEQFF.

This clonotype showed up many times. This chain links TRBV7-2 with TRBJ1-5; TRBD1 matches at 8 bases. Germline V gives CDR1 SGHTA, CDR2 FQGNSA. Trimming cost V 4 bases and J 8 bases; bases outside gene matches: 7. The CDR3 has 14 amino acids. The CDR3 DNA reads TGTGCCAGCAGCTCGGACAGGGTCGTTGAGCCCCAGCATTTT. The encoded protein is CASSSDRVVEPQHF.

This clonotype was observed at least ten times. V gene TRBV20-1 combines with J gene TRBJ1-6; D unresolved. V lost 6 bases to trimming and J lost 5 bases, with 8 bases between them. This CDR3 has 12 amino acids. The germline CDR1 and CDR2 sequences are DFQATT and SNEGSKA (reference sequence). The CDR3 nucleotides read TGCAGTGCCGTATCCAATAATTCACCCCTCCACTTT. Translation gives CSAVSNNSPLHF.

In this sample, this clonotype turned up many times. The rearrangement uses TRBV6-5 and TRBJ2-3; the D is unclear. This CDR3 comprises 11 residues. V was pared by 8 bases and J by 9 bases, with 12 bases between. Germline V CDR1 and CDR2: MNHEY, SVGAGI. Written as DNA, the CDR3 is TGTGCCAGCCTCCCCCCCCCGACGCAGTATTTT. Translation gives CASLPPPTQYF.

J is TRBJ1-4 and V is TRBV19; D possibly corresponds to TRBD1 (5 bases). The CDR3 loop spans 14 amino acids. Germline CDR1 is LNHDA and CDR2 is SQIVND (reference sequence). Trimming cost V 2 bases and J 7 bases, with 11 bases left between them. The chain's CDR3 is CASSIIQGGEKLFF. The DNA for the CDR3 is TGTGCCAGTAGTATAATCCAGGGCGGTGAAAAACTGTTTTTT.

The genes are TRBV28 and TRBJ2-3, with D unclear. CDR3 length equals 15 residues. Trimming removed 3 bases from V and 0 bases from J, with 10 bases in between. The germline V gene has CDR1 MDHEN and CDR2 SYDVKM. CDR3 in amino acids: CASSFPGTSTDTQYF. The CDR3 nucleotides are TGTGCCAGCAGTTTTCCTGGAACTAGCACAGATACGCAGTATTTT.